This TCR beta chain is drawn from a study of vaccination effects on CD4 cells after COVID-19 (dated by TCRdb to 2021 to 2024). Some background on the complete study: To identify antigen-specific CD4+ T cell clonotypes by their expansion, the ViraFEST assay first stimulated PBMC with viral peptide pools and then applied TCR sequencing. Post-vaccine samples across the study were collected a median of 72 days after the second dose, with a range of 14 to 241. Approximately 2.1 million PBMC per well were cultured in IMDM with approximately 5% human AB serum, roughly 11 IU/ml IL-2 and gentamicin, plus 10 ug/ml peptides. SARS-CoV-2 spike-specific CD4+ TCR repertoires were compared before and after mRNA vaccination in COVID-19 convalescent patients and in infection-naive vaccine recipients. The full study included fewer than eleven COVID-19 convalescent patients and a few SARS-CoV-2-naive healthy vaccine recipients. The Oncomine TCR Beta short-read assay on an Illumina iSeq 100 was used to sequence cultures from other donors in the study.

After about 9 days of culture, CD4+ T cells were isolated with the EasySep CD4+ T cell isolation kit. Two doses of either the BNT162b2 or the mRNA-1273 mRNA SARS-CoV-2 vaccine were administered to participants. The absence of prior SARS-CoV-2 infection in healthy vaccine recipients was confirmed by negative nucleocapsid antibodies before and after vaccination. Half of the culture medium was replaced with fresh IL-2-containing medium on days 3 and 7. Unless noted otherwise, every peptide stimulation condition was grown in triplicate wells. Using Ficoll-Paque Plus gradient centrifugation, PBMC were separated from whole blood and then either used fresh or cryopreserved at -140C. The QIAamp micro DNA kit was used to extract genomic DNA from the cultured CD4+ T cells. The library was generated by the immunoSEQ multiplex PCR assay. DNA from the CD4+ T cells that had been cultured and isolated underwent TCR beta CDR3 sequencing. The original pipeline was this. Non-productive TCR sequences were removed and reads were trimmed to the CDR3 region, keeping CDR3s of at least 7 amino acids. The MANAFEST web app was used to identify antigen-specific clonotypes by comparing expansion in peptide wells with expansion in reference cultures. To be called positive, a clone needed expansion at FDR<0.05 compared with the reference and with all other wells, an odds ratio greater than 5, and a frequency greater than 0.1% in two replicate wells. Clonotypes significantly expanded in SARS-CoV-2 spike wells and in at least one common cold coronavirus spike condition were defined as cross-reactive. Using the stringdist R package, CDR3 similarity was measured by Levenshtein distance, and unrooted trees were constructed with ape in R 3.6.1. Not all clones reach the TCRdb copy of this immuneACCESS table, which keeps in-frame sequences only. Checked studies attribute under half of the gap to unresolved V genes and leave the rest unexplained. V and J calls and clone size are those listed in that table; D and trimming were worked out from the DNA. For this sample there are nearly 45,000 clones; 72% appear just once. Jointly, the top ten make up about 10% of the sample.

The paper's findings and limits, for the study overall: Both infection-induced and vaccine-induced clones contracted markedly at late post-vaccination timepoints, which is consistent with waning T cell responses. Among healthy vaccine recipients, nearly all vaccine-induced clones were SARS-CoV-2 mono-reactive, and only 1 of 255 was cross-reactive with common cold coronaviruses. The study was limited by a small number of convalescent patients and lacked early post-infection timepoints.

CDR1 and CDR2 are drawn from the germline V gene: SGHAT, FQNNGV. V and J are trimmed by 3 bases and 5 bases, and the gene matches miss 10 bases of the junction. Counted from cysteine to phenylalanine, this CDR3 has 17 amino acids. Solely the CDR3 DNA is kept, with 51 bases framed from the first base. Regarding this clone: There is no known antigen for this receptor. Per-nucleotide qualities are absent, and no much larger clonotype sits a single base away.

This sequence was found in a human donor who received a COVID-19 vaccine. The V gene is TRBV11-2 and the J gene is TRBJ2-5, with 12 bases matching TRBD2. The sample consisted of CD4+ T cells from PBMCs cultured without peptide, taken after COVID-19 vaccination. The nucleotides read TGTGCCAGCAGCTTTGGTTCTAGCGGGAGGGCCTGGGAGACCCAGTACTTC. This codes for CASSFGSSGRAWETQYF.